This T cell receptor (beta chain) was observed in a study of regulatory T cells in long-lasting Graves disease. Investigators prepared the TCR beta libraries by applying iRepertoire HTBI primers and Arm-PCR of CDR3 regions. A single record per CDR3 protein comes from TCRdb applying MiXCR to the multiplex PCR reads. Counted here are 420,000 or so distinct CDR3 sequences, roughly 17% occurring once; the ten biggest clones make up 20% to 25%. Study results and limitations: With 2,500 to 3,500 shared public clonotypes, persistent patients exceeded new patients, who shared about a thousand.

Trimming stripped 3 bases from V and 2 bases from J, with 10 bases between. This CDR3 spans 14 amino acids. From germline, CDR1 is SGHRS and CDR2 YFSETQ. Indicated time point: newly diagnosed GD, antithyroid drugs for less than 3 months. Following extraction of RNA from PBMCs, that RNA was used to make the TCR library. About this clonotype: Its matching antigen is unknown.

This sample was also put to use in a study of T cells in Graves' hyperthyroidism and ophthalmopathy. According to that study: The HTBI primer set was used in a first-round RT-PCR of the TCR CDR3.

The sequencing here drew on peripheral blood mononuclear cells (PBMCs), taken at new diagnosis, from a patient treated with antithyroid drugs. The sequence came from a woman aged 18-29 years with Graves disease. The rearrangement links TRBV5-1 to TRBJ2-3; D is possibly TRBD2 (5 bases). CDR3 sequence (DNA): TGCGCCAGCAGCTCGGGGTCAATCACAGATACGCAGTATTTT. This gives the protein CASSSGSITDTQYF.